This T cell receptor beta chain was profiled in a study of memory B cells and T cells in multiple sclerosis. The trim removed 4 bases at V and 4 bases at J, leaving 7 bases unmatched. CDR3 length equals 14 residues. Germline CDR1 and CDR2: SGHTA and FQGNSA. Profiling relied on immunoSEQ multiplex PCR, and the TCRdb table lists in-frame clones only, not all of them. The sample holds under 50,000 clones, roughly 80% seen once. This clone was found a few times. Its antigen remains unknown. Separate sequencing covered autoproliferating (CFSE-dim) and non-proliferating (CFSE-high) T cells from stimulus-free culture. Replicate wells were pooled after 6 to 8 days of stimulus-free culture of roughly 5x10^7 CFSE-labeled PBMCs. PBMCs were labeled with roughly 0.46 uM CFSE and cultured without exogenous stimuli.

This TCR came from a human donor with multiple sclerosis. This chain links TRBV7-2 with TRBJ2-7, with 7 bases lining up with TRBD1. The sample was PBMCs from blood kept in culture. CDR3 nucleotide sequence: TGTGCCAGCAGCTCAGGACAGGCCCGTTACGAGCAGTACTTC. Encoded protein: CASSSGQARYEQYF. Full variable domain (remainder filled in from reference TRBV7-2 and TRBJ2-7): GAGVSQSPSNKVTEKGKDVELRCDPISGHTALYWYRQSLGQGLEFLIYFQGNSAPDKSGLPSDRFSAERTGGSVSTLTIQRTQQEDSAVYLCASSSGQARYEQYFGPGTRLTVT.